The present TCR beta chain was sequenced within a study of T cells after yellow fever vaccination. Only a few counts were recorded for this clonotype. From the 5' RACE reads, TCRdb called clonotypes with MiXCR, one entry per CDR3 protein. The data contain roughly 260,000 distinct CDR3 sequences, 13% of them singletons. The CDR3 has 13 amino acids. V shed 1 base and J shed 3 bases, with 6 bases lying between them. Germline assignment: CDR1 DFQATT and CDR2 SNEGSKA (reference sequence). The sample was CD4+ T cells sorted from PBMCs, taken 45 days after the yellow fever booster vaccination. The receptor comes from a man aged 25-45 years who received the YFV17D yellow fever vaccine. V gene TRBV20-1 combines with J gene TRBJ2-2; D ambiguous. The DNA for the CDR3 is TGCAGTGCTAGAGGGTTCTACACCGGGGAGCTGTTTTTT. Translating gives CSARGFYTGELFF.